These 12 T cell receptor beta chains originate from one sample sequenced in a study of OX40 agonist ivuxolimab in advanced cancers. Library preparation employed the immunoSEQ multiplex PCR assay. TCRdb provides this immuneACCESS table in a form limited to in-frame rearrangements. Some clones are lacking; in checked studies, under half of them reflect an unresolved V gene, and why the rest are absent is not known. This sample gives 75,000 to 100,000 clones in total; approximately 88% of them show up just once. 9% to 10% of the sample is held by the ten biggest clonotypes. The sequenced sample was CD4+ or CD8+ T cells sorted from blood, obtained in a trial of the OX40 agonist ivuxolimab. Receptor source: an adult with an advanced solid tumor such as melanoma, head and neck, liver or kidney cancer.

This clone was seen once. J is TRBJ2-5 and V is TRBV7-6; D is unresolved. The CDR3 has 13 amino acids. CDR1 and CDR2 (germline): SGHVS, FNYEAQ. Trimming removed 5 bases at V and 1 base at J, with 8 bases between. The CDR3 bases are TGTGCCAGCAGCCTGAGGACCCAAGAGACCCAGTACTTC. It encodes CASSLRTQETQYF.

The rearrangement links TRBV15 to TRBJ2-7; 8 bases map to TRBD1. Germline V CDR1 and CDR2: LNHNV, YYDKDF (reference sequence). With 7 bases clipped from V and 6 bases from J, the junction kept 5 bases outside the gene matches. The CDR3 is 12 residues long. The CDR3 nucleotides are TGTGCCACCAACAAAGACAGGGGCGAGCAGTACTTC. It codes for CATNKDRGEQYF.

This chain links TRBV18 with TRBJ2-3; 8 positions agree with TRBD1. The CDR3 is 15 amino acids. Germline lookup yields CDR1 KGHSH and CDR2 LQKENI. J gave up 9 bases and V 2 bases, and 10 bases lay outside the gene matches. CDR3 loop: CASSPSETGDGTQYF. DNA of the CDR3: TGTGCCAGCTCACCAAGCGAGACAGGGGACGGGACGCAGTATTTT.

DNA of the CDR3: TGTGCCAGCAGCCACGGCGGGGTTCGGGGCTATGGCTACACCTTC. It yields the protein CASSHGGVRGYGYTF. J is TRBJ1-2 and V is TRBV28; D not resolved. The germline V gene encodes CDR1 MDHEN and CDR2 SYDVKM. The CDR3 is 15 amino acids. V was shortened by 6 bases and J by 4 bases, with 18 bases between the two germline ends.

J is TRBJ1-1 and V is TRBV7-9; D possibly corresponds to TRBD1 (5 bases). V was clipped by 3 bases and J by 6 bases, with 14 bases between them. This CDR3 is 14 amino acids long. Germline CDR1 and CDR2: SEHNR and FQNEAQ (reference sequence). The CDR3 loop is CASSFVGRAAEAFF. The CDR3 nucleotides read TGTGCCAGCAGCTTCGTGGGACGGGCGGCTGAAGCTTTCTTT.

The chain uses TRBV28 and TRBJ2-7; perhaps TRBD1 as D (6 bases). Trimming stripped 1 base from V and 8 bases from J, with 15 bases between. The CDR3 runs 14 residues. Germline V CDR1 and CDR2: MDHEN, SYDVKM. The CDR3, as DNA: TGTGCCAGCAGTTTATCAGGTAGTGGGGGCAAGCAGTACTTC. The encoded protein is CASSLSGSGGKQYF.

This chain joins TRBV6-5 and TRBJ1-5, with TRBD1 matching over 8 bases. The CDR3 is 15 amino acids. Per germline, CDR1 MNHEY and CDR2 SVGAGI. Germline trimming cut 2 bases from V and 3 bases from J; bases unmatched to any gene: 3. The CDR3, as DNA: TGTGCCAGCAGTTACCGGACAGGGATCAATCAGCCCCAGCATTTT. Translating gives CASSYRTGINQPQHF.

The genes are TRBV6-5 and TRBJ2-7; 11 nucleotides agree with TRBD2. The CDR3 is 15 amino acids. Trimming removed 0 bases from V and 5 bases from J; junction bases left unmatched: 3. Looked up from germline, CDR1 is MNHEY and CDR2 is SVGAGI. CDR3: CASSYSLAGGDEQYF. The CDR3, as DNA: TGTGCCAGCAGTTACTCCCTAGCGGGGGGTGACGAGCAGTACTTC.

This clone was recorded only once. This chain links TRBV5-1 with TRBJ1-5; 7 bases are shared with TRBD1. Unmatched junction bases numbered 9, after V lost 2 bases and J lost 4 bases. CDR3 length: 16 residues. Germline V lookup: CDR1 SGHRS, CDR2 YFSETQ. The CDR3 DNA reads TGCGCCAGCAGCTTTGGGCCAGGGGGACGGAATCAGCCCCAGCATTTT. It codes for CASSFGPGGRNQPQHF.

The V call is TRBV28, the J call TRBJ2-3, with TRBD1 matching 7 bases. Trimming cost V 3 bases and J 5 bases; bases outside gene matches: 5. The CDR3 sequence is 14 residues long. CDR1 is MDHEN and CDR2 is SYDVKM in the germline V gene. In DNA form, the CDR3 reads TGTGCCAGCAGTTTCGGGCAGGGGGTAGATACGCAGTATTTT. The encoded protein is CASSFGQGVDTQYF.

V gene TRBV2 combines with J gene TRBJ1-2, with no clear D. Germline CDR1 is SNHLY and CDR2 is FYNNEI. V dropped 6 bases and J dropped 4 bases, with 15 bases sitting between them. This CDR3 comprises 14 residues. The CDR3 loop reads CASRRAGTLYGYTF. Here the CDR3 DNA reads TGTGCCAGCAGACGCGCAGGTACCCTCTATGGCTACACCTTC. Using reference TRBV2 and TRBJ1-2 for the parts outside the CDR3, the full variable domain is EPEVTQTPSHQVTQMGQEVILRCVPISNHLYFYWYRQILGQKVEFLVSFYNNEISEKSEIFDDQFSVERPDGSNFTLKIRSTKLEDSAMYFCASRRAGTLYGYTFGSGTRLTVV.

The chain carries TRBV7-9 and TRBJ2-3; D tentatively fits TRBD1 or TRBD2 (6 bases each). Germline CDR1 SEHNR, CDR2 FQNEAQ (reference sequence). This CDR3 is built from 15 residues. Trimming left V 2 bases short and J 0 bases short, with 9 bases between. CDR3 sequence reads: CASSLRRGSTDTQYF. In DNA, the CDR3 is TGTGCCAGCAGCTTAAGGAGGGGGAGCACAGATACGCAGTATTTT.